This TCR beta chain was profiled in a study of cytomegalovirus exposure and HLA in healthy donors. Sequencing used immunoSEQ multiplex PCR; TCRdb keeps in-frame clones, though not all of them. The data contain 200,000 to 300,000 clones, approximately 86% of them seen just once; the ten biggest clones take up around 1.3%. Sequenced input: PBMCs. The origin of this receptor is a woman between 25 and 40 years old in good health and CMV-seropositive.

The CDR3 sequence: CASSYRATNEKLFF. The CDR3 DNA reads TGTGCCAGCAGCTACAGGGCAACTAATGAAAAACTGTTTTTT. J is TRBJ1-4 and V is TRBV7-8; D possibly corresponds to TRBD1 (6 bases). The CDR3 covers 14 residues. Trimming took 4 bases from V and 0 from J, leaving 6 bases between them. Germline CDR1 and CDR2: SGHVS and FQNEAQ.